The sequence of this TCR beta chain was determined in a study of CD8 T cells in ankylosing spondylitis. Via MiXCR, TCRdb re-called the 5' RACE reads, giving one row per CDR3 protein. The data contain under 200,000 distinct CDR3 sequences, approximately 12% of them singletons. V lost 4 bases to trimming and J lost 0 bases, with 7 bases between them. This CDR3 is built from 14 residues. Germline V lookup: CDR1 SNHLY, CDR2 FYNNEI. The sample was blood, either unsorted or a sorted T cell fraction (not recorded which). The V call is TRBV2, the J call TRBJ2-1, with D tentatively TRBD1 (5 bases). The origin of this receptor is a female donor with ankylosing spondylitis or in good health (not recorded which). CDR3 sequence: CASSGGFSYNEQFF. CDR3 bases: TGTGCCAGCAGTGGGGGCTTCTCCTACAATGAGCAGTTCTTC.